This T cell receptor (beta chain) was sequenced during a study of cytomegalovirus exposure and HLA in healthy donors. Study observations and caveats: Common viral pathogens were later found to be apparently linked to several of the most significant clusters. Later analysis found that TCR beta chains associated with HLA were more clonally expanded than other, equally common chains.

This clone was recorded once. As yet, its antigen is unknown. Both 60 Vbeta primers and 13 Jbeta primers went into the PCR. In the study's own analysis: Later analysis identified tens of millions of unique TCR beta chains, 8.5 million to 13 million shared. Profiling relied on immunoSEQ multiplex PCR, and the TCRdb table lists in-frame clones only, not all of them. V and J calls and clone size follow that table, whereas D and trimming were derived from the DNA. This sample has under 150,000 clones; approximately 61% occur once, and the top ten carry around 1.6%. Looked up from germline, CDR1 is WNHNN and CDR2 is SYGVQD (reference sequence). The V and J ends lost 4 bases and 4 bases respectively, with 27 bases between them. The CDR3 has 19 residues.

The chain combines TRBV10-1 with TRBJ2-3; TRBD2 might be the D (6 bases). The clonotype was recovered from a man under 40 in good health and CMV-seropositive. Input material: PBMCs. The CDR3 bases are TGCGCCAGCAGTGCCTGGCGGGAACCACCAGTCGGTGGTGCAGATACGCAGTATTTT. Protein: CASSAWREPPVGGADTQYF.